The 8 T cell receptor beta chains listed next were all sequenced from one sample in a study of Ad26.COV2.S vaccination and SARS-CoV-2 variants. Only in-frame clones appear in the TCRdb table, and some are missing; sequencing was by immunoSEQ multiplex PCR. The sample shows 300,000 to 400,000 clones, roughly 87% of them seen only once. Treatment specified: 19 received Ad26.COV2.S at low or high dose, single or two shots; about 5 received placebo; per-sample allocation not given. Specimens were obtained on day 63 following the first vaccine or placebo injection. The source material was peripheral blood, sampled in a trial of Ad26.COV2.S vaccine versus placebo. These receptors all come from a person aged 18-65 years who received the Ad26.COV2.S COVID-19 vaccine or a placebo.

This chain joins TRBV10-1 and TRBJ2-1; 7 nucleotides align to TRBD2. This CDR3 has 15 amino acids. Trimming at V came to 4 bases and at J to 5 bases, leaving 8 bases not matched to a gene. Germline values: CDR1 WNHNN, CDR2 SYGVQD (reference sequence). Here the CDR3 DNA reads TGCGCCAGCAGTGGTAAGCGGGGATACGACAATGAGCAGTTCTTC. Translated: CASSGKRGYDNEQFF.

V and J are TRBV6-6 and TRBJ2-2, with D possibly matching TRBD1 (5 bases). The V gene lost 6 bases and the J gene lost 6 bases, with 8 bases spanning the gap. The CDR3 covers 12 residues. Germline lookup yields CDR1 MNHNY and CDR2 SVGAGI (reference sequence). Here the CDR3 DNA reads TGTGCCAGCAGGATACAGGCCGGGGAGCTGTTTTTT. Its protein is CASRIQAGELFF.

CDR3 loop: CASSLVGDFNYNEQFF. DNA of the CDR3: TGCGCCAGCAGCTTGGTAGGGGACTTCAACTACAATGAGCAGTTCTTC. The V and J genes are TRBV5-1 and TRBJ2-1; TRBD2 might be the D (6 bases). With 0 bases removed from V and 3 bases from J, the gap between germline ends came to 13 bases. Per the germline V gene, CDR1 is SGHRS and CDR2 is YFSETQ. This CDR3 contains 16 residues.

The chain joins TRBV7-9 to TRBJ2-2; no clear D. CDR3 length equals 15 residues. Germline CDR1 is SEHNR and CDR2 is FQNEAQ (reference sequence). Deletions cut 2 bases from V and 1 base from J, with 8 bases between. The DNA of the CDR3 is TGTGCCAGCAGCTTACGAGGCAGGAACACCGGGGAGCTGTTTTTT. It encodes CASSLRGRNTGELFF.

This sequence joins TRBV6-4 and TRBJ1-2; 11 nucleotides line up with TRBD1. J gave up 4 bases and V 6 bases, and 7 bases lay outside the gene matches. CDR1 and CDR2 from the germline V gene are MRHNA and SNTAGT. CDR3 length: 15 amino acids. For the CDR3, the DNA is TGTGCCAGCAGCCAAGGACAGGGGGCGGTCTATGGCTACACCTTC. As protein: CASSQGQGAVYGYTF.

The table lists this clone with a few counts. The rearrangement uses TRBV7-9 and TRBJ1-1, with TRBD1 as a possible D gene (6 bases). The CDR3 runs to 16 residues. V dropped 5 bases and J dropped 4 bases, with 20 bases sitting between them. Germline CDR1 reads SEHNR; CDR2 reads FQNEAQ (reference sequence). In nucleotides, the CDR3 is TGTGCCAGCAGCCCAACTCCGGGACAAGGATTCACTGAAGCTTTCTTT. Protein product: CASSPTPGQGFTEAFF.

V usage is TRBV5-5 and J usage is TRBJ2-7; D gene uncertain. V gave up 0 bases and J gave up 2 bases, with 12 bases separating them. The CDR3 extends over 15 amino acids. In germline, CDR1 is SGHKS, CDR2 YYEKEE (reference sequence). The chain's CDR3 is CASSLERTATYEQYF. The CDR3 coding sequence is TGTGCCAGCAGCTTGGAGAGAACCGCAACCTACGAGCAGTACTTC.

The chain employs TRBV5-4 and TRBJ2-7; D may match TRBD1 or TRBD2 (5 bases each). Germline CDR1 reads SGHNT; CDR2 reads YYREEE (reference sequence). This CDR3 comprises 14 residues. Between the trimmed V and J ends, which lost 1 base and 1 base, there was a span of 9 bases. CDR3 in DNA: TGTGCCAGCAGCTTGCAGGGCGGGTCCTACGAGCAGTACTTC. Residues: CASSLQGGSYEQYF. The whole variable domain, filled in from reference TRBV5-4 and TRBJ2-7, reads ETGVTQSPTHLIKTRGQQVTLRCSSQSGHNTVSWYQQALGQGPQFIFQYYREEENGRGNFPPRFSGLQFPNYSSELNVNALELDDSALYLCASSLQGGSYEQYFGPGTRLTVT.